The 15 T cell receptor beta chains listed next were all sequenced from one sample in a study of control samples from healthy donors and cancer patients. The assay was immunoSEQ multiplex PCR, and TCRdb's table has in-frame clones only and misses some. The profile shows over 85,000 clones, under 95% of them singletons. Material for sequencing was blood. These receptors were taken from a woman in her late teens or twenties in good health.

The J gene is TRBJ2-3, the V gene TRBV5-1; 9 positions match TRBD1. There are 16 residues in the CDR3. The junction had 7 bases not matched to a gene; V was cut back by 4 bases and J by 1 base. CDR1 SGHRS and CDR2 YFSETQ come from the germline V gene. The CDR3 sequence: CASSGYRDRGTDTQYF. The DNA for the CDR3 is TGCGCCAGCAGCGGTTACCGGGACAGGGGCACAGATACGCAGTATTTT. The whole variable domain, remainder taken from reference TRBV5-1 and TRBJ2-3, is KAGVTQTPRYLIKTRGQQVTLSCSPISGHRSVSWYQQTPGQGLQFLFEYFSETQRNKGNFPGRFSGRQFSNSRSEMNVSTLELGDSALYLCASSGYRDRGTDTQYFGPGTRLTVL.

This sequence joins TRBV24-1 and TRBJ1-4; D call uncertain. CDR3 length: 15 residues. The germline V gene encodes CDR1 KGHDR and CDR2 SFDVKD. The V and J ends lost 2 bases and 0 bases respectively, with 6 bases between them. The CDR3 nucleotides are TGTGCCACCAGTGATTCAGGCGCAACTAATGAAAAACTGTTTTTT. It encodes CATSDSGATNEKLFF.

CDR3 DNA: TGTGCCACCAGCAGCGGTAGGAATGAGCAGTTCTTC. Amino acid sequence: CATSSGRNEQFF. The V call is TRBV15, the J call TRBJ2-1; D unresolved. CDR3 length: 12 residues. V dropped 3 bases and J dropped 7 bases, with 7 bases sitting between them. The germline gives CDR1 LNHNV, CDR2 YYDKDF (reference sequence).

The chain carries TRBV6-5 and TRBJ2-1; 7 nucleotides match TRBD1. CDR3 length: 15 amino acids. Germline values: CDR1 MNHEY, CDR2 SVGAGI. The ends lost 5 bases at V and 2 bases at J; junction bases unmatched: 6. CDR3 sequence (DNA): TGTGCCAGCAGTAAGACAGGGAATCCCTACAATGAGCAGTTCTTC. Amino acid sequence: CASSKTGNPYNEQFF.

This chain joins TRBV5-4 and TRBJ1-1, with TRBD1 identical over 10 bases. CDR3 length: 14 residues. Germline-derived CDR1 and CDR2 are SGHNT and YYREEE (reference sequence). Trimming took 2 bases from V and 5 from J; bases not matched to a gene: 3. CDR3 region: CASSFRDRGTEAFF. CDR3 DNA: TGTGCCAGCAGCTTCCGGGACAGGGGTACTGAAGCTTTCTTT.

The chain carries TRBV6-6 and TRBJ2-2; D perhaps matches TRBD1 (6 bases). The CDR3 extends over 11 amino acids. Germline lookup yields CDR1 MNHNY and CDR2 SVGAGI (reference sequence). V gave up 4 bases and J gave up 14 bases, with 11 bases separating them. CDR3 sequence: CASSSGVPLFF. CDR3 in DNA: TGTGCCAGCAGTTCAGGGGTCCCACTGTTTTTT.

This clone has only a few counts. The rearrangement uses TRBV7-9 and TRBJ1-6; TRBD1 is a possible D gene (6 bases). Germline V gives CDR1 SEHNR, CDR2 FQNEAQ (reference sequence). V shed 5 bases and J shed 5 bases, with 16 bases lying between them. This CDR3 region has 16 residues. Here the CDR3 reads CASSLSGTLNNSPLHF. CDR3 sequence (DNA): TGTGCCAGCAGCCTCTCCGGGACATTGAATAATTCACCCCTCCACTTT.

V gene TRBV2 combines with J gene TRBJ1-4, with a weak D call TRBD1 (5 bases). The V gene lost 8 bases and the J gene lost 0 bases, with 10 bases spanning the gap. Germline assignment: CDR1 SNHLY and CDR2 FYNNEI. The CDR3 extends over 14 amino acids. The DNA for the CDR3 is TGTGCCAGCGGCGGAGGGGCAACTAATGAAAAACTGTTTTTT. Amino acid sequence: CASGGGATNEKLFF.

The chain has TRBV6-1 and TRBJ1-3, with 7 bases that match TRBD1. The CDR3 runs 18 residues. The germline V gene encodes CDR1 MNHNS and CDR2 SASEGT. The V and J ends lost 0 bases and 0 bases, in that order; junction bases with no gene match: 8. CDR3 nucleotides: TGTGCCAGCAGTGAAGCTCGGGGGACAGCCAGCTCTGGAAACACCATATATTTT. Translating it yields CASSEARGTASSGNTIYF.

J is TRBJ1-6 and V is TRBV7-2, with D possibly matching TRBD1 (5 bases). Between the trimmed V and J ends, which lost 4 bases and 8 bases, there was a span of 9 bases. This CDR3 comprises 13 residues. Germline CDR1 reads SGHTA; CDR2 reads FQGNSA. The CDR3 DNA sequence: TGTGCCAGCAGCTCCAGGGCGGATTCACCCCTCCACTTT. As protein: CASSSRADSPLHF.

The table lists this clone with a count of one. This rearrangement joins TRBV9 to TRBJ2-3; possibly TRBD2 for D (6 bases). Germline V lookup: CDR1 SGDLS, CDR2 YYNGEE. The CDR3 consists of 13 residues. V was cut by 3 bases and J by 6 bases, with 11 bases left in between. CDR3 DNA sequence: TGTGCCAGCAGCGCCAGCGGGTTTGATACGCAGTATTTT. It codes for CASSASGFDTQYF.

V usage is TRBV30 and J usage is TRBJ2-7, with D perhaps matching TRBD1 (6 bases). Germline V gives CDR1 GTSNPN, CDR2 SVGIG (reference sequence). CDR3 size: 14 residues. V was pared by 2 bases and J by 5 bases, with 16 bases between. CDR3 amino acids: CAWSHGAGAHEQYF. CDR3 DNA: TGTGCCTGGAGTCACGGGGCAGGGGCCCACGAGCAGTACTTC.

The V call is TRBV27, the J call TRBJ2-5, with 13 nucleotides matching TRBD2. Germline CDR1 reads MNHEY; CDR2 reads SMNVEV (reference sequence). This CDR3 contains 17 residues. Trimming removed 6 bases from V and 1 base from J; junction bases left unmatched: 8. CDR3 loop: CASRRETSGGAQETQYF. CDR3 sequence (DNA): TGTGCCAGCAGAAGGGAAACTAGCGGGGGGGCCCAAGAGACCCAGTACTTC.

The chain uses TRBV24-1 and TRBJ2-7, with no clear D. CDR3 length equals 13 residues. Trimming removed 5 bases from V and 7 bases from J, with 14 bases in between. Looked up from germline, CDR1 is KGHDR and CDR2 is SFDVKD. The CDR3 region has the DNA TGTGCCACCAGTGCCCCTGCCGCGATGGAGCAGTACTTC. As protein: CATSAPAAMEQYF.

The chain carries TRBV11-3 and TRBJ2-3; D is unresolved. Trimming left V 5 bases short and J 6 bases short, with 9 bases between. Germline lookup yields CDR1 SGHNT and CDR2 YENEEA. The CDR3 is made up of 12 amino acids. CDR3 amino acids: CASSRTSDTQYF. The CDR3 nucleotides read TGTGCCAGCAGCCGGACCTCGGATACGCAGTATTTT. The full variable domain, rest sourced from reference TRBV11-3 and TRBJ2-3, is EAGVVQSPRYKIIEKKQPVAFWCNPISGHNTLYWYLQNLGQGPELLIRYENEEAVDDSQLPKDRFSAERLKGVDSTLKIQPAELGDSAVYLCASSRTSDTQYFGPGTRLTVL.